These 18 T cell receptor beta chains were sequenced from one sample in a study of T cell responses to AZD1222 COVID-19 vaccine. TCRdb's copy holds only in-frame clones and misses some; the assay was immunoSEQ multiplex PCR. The top ten hold less than 5% of the sample, which has 99,000 or so clones, roughly 93% seen once. Specimen: peripheral blood, collected on day 0 of AZD1222 vaccination. Receptor source: an adult in good health.

Points on this clone: The junction shows a germline mismatch at one end, possibly a read error. The gene calls are TRBV6-2 or TRBV6-3 and TRBJ1-2, with D maybe TRBD1 (6 bases). The CDR3 length is 15 residues. Germline V gene data show CDR1 as MNHEY and CDR2 as SVGEGT. CDR3 region: CASGYRGGGNYGYTF. For the CDR3, the DNA is TGTGCCAGCGGTTACCGCGGGGGCGGAAACTATGGCTACACCTTC.

The gene calls are TRBV7-9 and TRBJ2-5; D possibly uses TRBD1 or TRBD2 (5 bases each). CDR1 and CDR2 from the germline V gene are SEHNR and FQNEAQ (reference sequence). CDR3 length: 14 amino acids. V lost 5 bases and J lost 4, with 14 bases in between. CDR3 in amino acids: CASSMPGPGETQYF. The CDR3 DNA reads TGTGCCAGCAGCATGCCGGGACCAGGAGAGACCCAGTACTTC.

The chain recombines TRBV6-5 with TRBJ1-5; D might be TRBD1 (5 bases). Trimming took 2 bases from V and 6 from J, leaving 14 bases between them. This CDR3 contains 15 residues. Germline loops: CDR1 MNHEY, CDR2 SVGAGI. CDR3 DNA: TGTGCCAGCAGTTACGCGTCCAGGGTCCCTCAGCCCCAGCATTTT. This translates into CASSYASRVPQPQHF.

For the CDR3, the DNA is TGTGCCAGCAGAGGAGGGGGATTAAACGCTGAAGCTTTCTTT. Encoded protein: CASRGGGLNAEAFF. The genes are TRBV27 and TRBJ1-1; a weak D match, TRBD1 (6 bases). The germline V and J ends were trimmed by 6 bases and 6 bases, with 17 bases remaining between them. The CDR3 spans 14 residues. Looked up from germline, CDR1 is MNHEY and CDR2 is SMNVEV (reference sequence).

This clone was seen just once. The chain combines TRBV20-1 with TRBJ1-1; weak D call: TRBD1 (6 bases). The CDR3 extends over 19 amino acids. V was shortened by 3 bases and J by 7 bases, with 33 bases between the two germline ends. CDR1 and CDR2 from the germline V gene are DFQATT and SNEGSKA (reference sequence). The CDR3: CSASFPPGHRLGGDGEAFF. In DNA, the CDR3 is TGCAGTGCTAGTTTTCCCCCGGGACACCGACTGGGGGGGGATGGTGAAGCTTTCTTT.

V usage is TRBV15 and J usage is TRBJ2-4; TRBD2 is a possible D gene (5 bases). The CDR3 is made up of 17 amino acids. Germline CDR1 is LNHNV and CDR2 is YYDKDF (reference sequence). Trimming took 1 base from V and 0 from J, leaving 13 bases between them. The CDR3 loop is CATSRVRADLAKNIQYF. CDR3 bases: TGTGCCACCAGCAGAGTGAGGGCAGATCTAGCCAAAAACATTCAGTACTTC.

The chain joins TRBV19 to TRBJ2-2, with TRBD2 matching 7 bases. This CDR3 has 14 residues. The germline CDR1 and CDR2 sequences are LNHDA and SQIVND (reference sequence). The CDR3 coding sequence is TGTTGTGCCAGTGCTAGCGGTAACACCGGGGAGCTGTTTTTT. Amino acid sequence: CCASASGNTGELFF.

The gene calls are TRBV7-3 and TRBJ2-3; possible D gene TRBD2, 6 bases. The CDR3 sequence is 14 residues long. The V gene lost 4 bases and the J gene lost 3 bases, with 11 bases spanning the gap. Germline values: CDR1 SGHTA, CDR2 FQGTGA. Written as DNA, the CDR3 is TGTGCCAGCAGCTCTCCGGGACTTACAGATACGCAGTATTTT. Translated: CASSSPGLTDTQYF.

The genes are TRBV21-1 and TRBJ2-1. TRBV21-1 is an annotated pseudogene. This CDR3 has 16 residues. CDR3 residues: CASSTNRPVEGGEQFF. DNA for the CDR3: TGTGCCAGCAGCACCAACAGGCCAGTAGAGGGTGGTGAGCAGTTCTTC.

This clone was seen only once. V usage is TRBV5-4 and J usage is TRBJ1-1, with D unresolved. The CDR3 length is 15 residues. V lost 4 bases to trimming and J lost 4 bases, with 17 bases between them. Germline assignment: CDR1 SGHNT and CDR2 YYREEE (reference sequence). The CDR3 DNA reads as TGTGCCAGCAGCGCCGCGCAGGAGATGGGCACTGAAGCTTTCTTT. Protein sequence: CASSAAQEMGTEAFF.

CDR3 DNA sequence: TGTGCCAGCAGCCCCTCCCGCGCTTCAGGGTGGGATACGCAGTATTTT. Translation gives CASSPSRASGWDTQYF. The gene calls are TRBV2 and TRBJ2-3; tentative D call: TRBD1 (5 bases). In germline, CDR1 is SNHLY, CDR2 FYNNEI. V lost 6 bases, J lost 6 bases, and 22 bases lay in between. The CDR3 contains 16 residues.

This rearrangement joins TRBV5-6 to TRBJ1-2; 8 positions match TRBD1. Germline assignment: CDR1 SGHDT and CDR2 YYEEEE. V lost 0 bases and J lost 4; bases outside the gene matches: 2. This CDR3 contains 14 residues. The CDR3 nucleotides are TGTGCCAGCAGCTTGGGAGGACAGGGCTATGGCTACACCTTC. Translation gives CASSLGGQGYGYTF.

In this sample, this clone turned up a few times. J is TRBJ2-7 and V is TRBV4-1; D might be TRBD1 or TRBD2, each matching 6 bases. This CDR3 has 14 residues. The germline V gene encodes CDR1 MGHRA and CDR2 YSYEKL. V shed 4 bases and J shed 3 bases, with 13 bases lying between them. The CDR3 loop reads CASSPRRGGYEQYF. CDR3 nucleotides: TGCGCCAGCAGCCCCCGCAGGGGAGGCTACGAGCAGTACTTC.

V is TRBV5-4 and J is TRBJ1-2; no clear D. Germline V gene lookup returns CDR1 SGHNT and CDR2 YYREEE (reference sequence). Trimming left V 0 bases short and J 4 bases short, with 10 bases between. There are 14 residues in the CDR3. The CDR3 protein is CASSLVSATYGYTF. The DNA of the CDR3 is TGTGCCAGCAGCTTGGTTTCAGCTACCTATGGCTACACCTTC.

The V call is TRBV10-3, the J call TRBJ2-7; D is undetermined. The CDR3 length is 14 residues. Germline V lookup: CDR1 ENHRY, CDR2 SYGVKD. V shed 11 bases and J shed 2 bases, with 19 bases lying between them. CDR3 region: CAPKGAAQPYEQYF. The DNA for the CDR3 is TGTGCCCCCAAAGGAGCAGCGCAACCCTACGAGCAGTACTTC.

This chain uses TRBV11-3 with TRBJ2-7; 12 bases agree with TRBD2. J was trimmed by 4 bases and V by 5 bases; bases with no gene match: 6. CDR3 length equals 15 residues. Germline assignment: CDR1 SGHNT and CDR2 YENEEA. The CDR3 DNA sequence: TGTGCCAGCAGCAGAATGACTAGCGGGAGTTACGAGCAGTACTTC. Translated: CASSRMTSGSYEQYF.

With regard to this clone: This CDR3 is also generated by other DNA sequences in the sample. The rearrangement joins TRBV18 to TRBJ1-1; D gene unclear. The CDR3 runs to 12 residues. Germline CDR1 is KGHSH and CDR2 is LQKENI. The V gene lost 3 bases and the J gene lost 8 bases, with 10 bases spanning the gap. DNA for the CDR3: TGTGCCAGCTCACCCGGACGGACGGAAGCTTTCTTT. This encodes CASSPGRTEAFF.

The chain joins TRBV19 to TRBJ2-5; no firm D call. CDR1 is LNHDA, CDR2 SQIVND, per germline (reference sequence). Trimming pared 4 bases from V and 5 bases from J, leaving 11 bases between. The length of the CDR3 is 13 residues. CDR3 region: CASSTSREETQYF. CDR3 sequence (DNA): TGTGCCAGTAGTACATCACGAGAGGAGACCCAGTACTTC.